This T cell receptor beta chain was recovered during a study of blood T cell repertoires in COVID-19. Profiling relied on immunoSEQ multiplex PCR, and the TCRdb table lists in-frame clones only, not all of them. The sample yields around 83,000 clones, around nine tenths seen once. The germline gives CDR1 MDHEN, CDR2 SYDVKM. V lost 6 bases and J 1 base, leaving 10 bases between the germline ends. This CDR3 region has 14 residues. Sequenced material: peripheral blood. The source is a man of 80 years or more with active or convalescent COVID-19. The chain recombines TRBV28 with TRBJ1-5; D is unresolved. The CDR3 region is CASSRDTSNQPQHF. The CDR3 DNA reads TGTGCCAGCAGCCGAGACACGAGCAATCAGCCCCAGCATTTT.